This is a list of T cell receptor beta chains from one sample in a study of blood T cell repertoires in COVID-19. Assay: immunoSEQ multiplex PCR; the TCRdb copy retains only in-frame clones and omits some. The sample records about 15,000 clones, over 75% being singletons. The sample comprised peripheral blood. The receptors derive from a human donor in a cohort sampled during active COVID-19. CDR3s include the opening cysteine and the closing phenylalanine or tryptophan. D genes are given only for firm matches. Not every row has a clone size; where given, it reads once, few, many or a size class.

d_call: TRBD2; v_call: TRBV13; clone_size: few; j_call: TRBJ2-3; cdr3_aa: CASSLVAGGTDTQYF; cdr3_nt: TGTGCCAGCAGCTTAGTAGCGGGGGGGACAGATACGCAGTATTTT
d_call: NA; v_call: TRBV7-2; clone_size: few; j_call: TRBJ2-7; cdr3_aa: CASSRYGSSYEQYF; cdr3_nt: TGTGCCAGCAGCCGTTACGGGTCGAGTTACGAGCAGTACTTC
d_call: NA; v_call: TRBV4-1; clone_size: NA; j_call: TRBJ1-3; cdr3_aa: CASSQGSNSGNTIYF; cdr3_nt: TGCGCCAGCAGCCAAGGTAGCAACTCTGGAAACACCATATATTTT
d_call: TRBD1; v_call: TRBV6-1; clone_size: NA; j_call: TRBJ1-2; cdr3_aa: CASSGTSGGADYGYTF; cdr3_nt: TGTGCCAGCAGTGGGACCTCAGGGGGCGCGGACTATGGCTACACCTTC
d_call: NA; v_call: TRBV13; clone_size: NA; j_call: TRBJ2-3; cdr3_aa: CASSPVGGGTDTQYF; cdr3_nt: TGTGCCAGCAGCCCAGTAGGGGGAGGGACAGATACGCAGTATTTT
d_call: NA; v_call: TRBV7-2; clone_size: NA; j_call: TRBJ1-4; cdr3_aa: CASSSNGAEEKLFF; cdr3_nt: TGTGCCAGCAGCTCCAATGGGGCTGAGGAAAAACTGTTTTTT
d_call: NA; v_call: TRBV5-1; clone_size: NA; j_call: TRBJ2-6; cdr3_aa: CASSFIGGSGANVLTF; cdr3_nt: TGCGCCAGCAGCTTCATCGGTGGCTCTGGGGCCAACGTCCTGACTTTC
d_call: TRBD2; v_call: TRBV6-5; clone_size: NA; j_call: TRBJ2-7; cdr3_aa: CASNAGGAYEQYF; cdr3_nt: TGTGCCAGCAACGCGGGGGGAGCCTACGAGCAGTACTTC
d_call: NA; v_call: TRBV5-1; clone_size: NA; j_call: TRBJ1-3; cdr3_aa: CASSLTPTAGGNTIYF; cdr3_nt: TGCGCCAGCAGCCTAACCCCTACAGCGGGCGGAAACACCATATATTTT
d_call: TRBD2; v_call: TRBV2; clone_size: few; j_call: TRBJ2-1; cdr3_aa: CARSSGLAGVNEQFF; cdr3_nt: TGTGCCCGATCGTCAGGACTAGCGGGGGTAAATGAGCAGTTCTTC
d_call: NA; v_call: TRBV27; clone_size: few; j_call: TRBJ2-1; cdr3_aa: CASSFEPAYNEQFF; cdr3_nt: TGTGCCAGCAGTTTCGAGCCCGCCTACAATGAGCAGTTCTTC
d_call: TRBD2; v_call: TRBV11-2; clone_size: NA; j_call: TRBJ2-1; cdr3_aa: CASSPRGREGYNEQFF; cdr3_nt: TGTGCCAGCAGCCCGCGCGGGCGGGAGGGCTACAATGAGCAGTTCTTC
d_call: TRBD1; v_call: TRBV5-1; clone_size: NA; j_call: TRBJ1-2; cdr3_aa: CASSRDRANYGYTF; cdr3_nt: TGCGCCAGCAGTCGTGACAGGGCTAACTATGGCTACACCTTC
d_call: NA; v_call: TRBV7-2; clone_size: NA; j_call: TRBJ1-5; cdr3_aa: CASSLGGGSNQPQHF; cdr3_nt: TGTGCCAGCAGCTTGGGGGGGGGCAGCAATCAGCCCCAGCATTTT
d_call: NA; v_call: TRBV7-2; clone_size: NA; j_call: TRBJ2-3; cdr3_aa: CASSRPGVRADTQYF; cdr3_nt: TGTGCCAGCAGCCGGCCAGGGGTCCGAGCAGATACGCAGTATTTT
d_call: NA; v_call: TRBV15; clone_size: NA; j_call: TRBJ2-1; cdr3_aa: CATSRDRASDSYNEQFF; cdr3_nt: TGTGCCACCAGCAGAGATCGAGCTAGCGACTCCTACAATGAGCAGTTCTTC
d_call: NA; v_call: TRBV5-6; clone_size: NA; j_call: TRBJ1-2; cdr3_aa: CASSPLRSRDVRGGYTF; cdr3_nt: TGTGCCAGCAGCCCCTTGCGGTCCCGGGACGTCCGGGGGGGTTACACCTTC
d_call: NA; v_call: TRBV3-1/TRBV3-2; clone_size: NA; j_call: TRBJ1-2; cdr3_aa: CASSPPDSYGYTF; cdr3_nt: TGTGCCAGCAGCCCCCCGGACAGCTATGGCTACACCTTC
d_call: NA; v_call: TRBV12-3/TRBV12-4; clone_size: NA; j_call: TRBJ1-1; cdr3_aa: CASSHNTEAFF; cdr3_nt: TGTGCCAGCAGTCATAACACTGAAGCTTTCTTT
d_call: TRBD1; v_call: TRBV29-1; clone_size: NA; j_call: TRBJ2-1; cdr3_aa: CSTNRGSHEQFF; cdr3_nt: TGCAGCACCAACAGGGGCAGCCATGAGCAGTTCTTC
d_call: TRBD2; v_call: TRBV15; clone_size: once; j_call: TRBJ2-2; cdr3_aa: CATSRGGTSGRTNTGELFF; cdr3_nt: TGTGCCACCAGCAGAGGGGGGACTAGCGGGAGAACGAACACCGGGGAGCTGTTTTTT
d_call: NA; v_call: TRBV19; clone_size: NA; j_call: TRBJ2-7; cdr3_aa: CASSVGGNRENEQYF; cdr3_nt: TGTGCCAGTAGTGTTGGAGGGAATCGGGAGAACGAGCAGTACTTC
d_call: TRBD1; v_call: TRBV28; clone_size: once; j_call: TRBJ2-5; cdr3_aa: CASSSGQGEETQYF; cdr3_nt: TGTGCCAGCAGTTCCGGACAGGGAGAAGAGACCCAGTACTTC
d_call: NA; v_call: TRBV7-8; clone_size: NA; j_call: TRBJ1-6; cdr3_aa: CASKKQGPDSPLHF; cdr3_nt: TGTGCCAGCAAGAAACAGGGTCCGGATTCACCCCTCCACTTT
d_call: NA; v_call: TRBV18; clone_size: NA; j_call: TRBJ1-1; cdr3_aa: CASSSGLMNTEAFF; cdr3_nt: TGTGCCAGCTCCTCAGGGTTAATGAACACTGAAGCTTTCTTT
d_call: NA; v_call: TRBV27; clone_size: NA; j_call: TRBJ2-7; cdr3_aa: CASKKGHGLEQYF; cdr3_nt: TGTGCCAGCAAAAAAGGACACGGTCTCGAGCAGTACTTC
d_call: TRBD2; v_call: TRBV5-1; clone_size: NA; j_call: TRBJ2-3; cdr3_aa: CASSPSGTPTQYF; cdr3_nt: TGCGCCAGCAGTCCCAGCGGGACTCCAACGCAGTATTTT
d_call: TRBD1; v_call: TRBV7-9; clone_size: NA; j_call: TRBJ1-6; cdr3_aa: CASSQGQNNSPLHF; cdr3_nt: TGTGCCAGCAGCCAGGGACAGAATAATTCACCCCTCCACTTT
d_call: TRBD1; v_call: TRBV29-1; clone_size: NA; j_call: TRBJ2-2; cdr3_aa: CSALGPGGTGELFF; cdr3_nt: TGCAGCGCCCTCGGACCAGGGGGCACCGGGGAGCTGTTTTTT
d_call: NA; v_call: TRBV5-1; clone_size: NA; j_call: TRBJ1-6; cdr3_aa: CASSLDGQGNSPLHF; cdr3_nt: TGCGCCAGCAGCTTGGACGGGCAGGGTAATTCACCCCTCCACTTT
d_call: NA; v_call: TRBV4-2; clone_size: few; j_call: TRBJ1-6; cdr3_aa: CASSQETSRSSYNSPLHF; cdr3_nt: TGTGCCAGCAGCCAAGAAACGTCGCGAAGCTCCTATAATTCACCCCTCCACTTT
d_call: TRBD1; v_call: TRBV18; clone_size: NA; j_call: TRBJ1-3; cdr3_aa: CASSPQQGANTIYF; cdr3_nt: TGTGCCAGCTCACCACAACAGGGGGCTAACACCATATATTTT
d_call: NA; v_call: TRBV5-6; clone_size: NA; j_call: TRBJ1-2; cdr3_aa: CASSLEQRYGYTF; cdr3_nt: TGTGCCAGCAGCTTGGAACAGAGATATGGCTACACCTTC
d_call: TRBD2; v_call: TRBV5-1; clone_size: NA; j_call: TRBJ2-3; cdr3_aa: CASSWTSRGTDTQYF; cdr3_nt: TGCGCCAGCAGCTGGACTAGCCGAGGGACAGATACGCAGTATTTT
d_call: NA; v_call: TRBV10-3; clone_size: NA; j_call: TRBJ2-2; cdr3_aa: CATRGSDANTGELFF; cdr3_nt: TGTGCCACCCGGGGATCAGACGCGAACACCGGGGAGCTGTTTTTT
d_call: TRBD1; v_call: TRBV6-5; clone_size: NA; j_call: TRBJ2-7; cdr3_aa: CASSYSSDRGFEQYF; cdr3_nt: TGTGCCAGCAGTTACTCCTCGGACAGGGGGTTCGAGCAGTACTTC
d_call: TRBD1; v_call: TRBV9; clone_size: NA; j_call: TRBJ1-4; cdr3_aa: CASSTTGGVYEKLFF; cdr3_nt: TGTGCCAGCAGCACAACAGGGGGCGTCTATGAAAAACTGTTTTTT
d_call: TRBD1; v_call: TRBV9; clone_size: NA; j_call: TRBJ1-4; cdr3_aa: CASSGLGQGSEKLFF; cdr3_nt: TGTGCCAGCAGCGGCCTTGGACAGGGGTCTGAAAAACTGTTTTTT
d_call: TRBD2; v_call: TRBV27; clone_size: few; j_call: TRBJ2-1; cdr3_aa: CASSSRGSGSNEQFF; cdr3_nt: TGTGCCAGCAGTTCCCGAGGAAGCGGGAGTAATGAGCAGTTCTTC
d_call: TRBD1; v_call: TRBV27; clone_size: NA; j_call: TRBJ2-3; cdr3_aa: CATARGQYTDTQYF; cdr3_nt: TGTGCCACAGCACGGGGACAGTACACAGATACGCAGTATTTT
d_call: NA; v_call: TRBV28; clone_size: NA; j_call: TRBJ1-1; cdr3_aa: CASSPTYRNTEAFF; cdr3_nt: TGTGCCAGCAGCCCAACCTACAGAAACACTGAAGCTTTCTTT
d_call: TRBD1; v_call: TRBV24-1; clone_size: once; j_call: TRBJ2-5; cdr3_aa: CATSDLEGTGGETQYF; cdr3_nt: TGTGCCACCAGTGACCTTGAAGGTACAGGGGGAGAGACCCAGTACTTC
d_call: TRBD2; v_call: TRBV2; clone_size: NA; j_call: TRBJ2-5; cdr3_aa: CASRGLAGVKQETQYF; cdr3_nt: TGTGCCAGCAGGGGACTAGCGGGAGTCAAGCAAGAGACCCAGTACTTC
d_call: TRBD1; v_call: TRBV6-2/TRBV6-3; clone_size: NA; j_call: TRBJ1-4; cdr3_aa: CASSYWGGTADEKLFF; cdr3_nt: TGTGCCAGCAGTTACTGGGGCGGGACAGCTGATGAAAAACTGTTTTTT
d_call: TRBD2; v_call: TRBV28; clone_size: NA; j_call: TRBJ2-1; cdr3_aa: CASSWGGGTRNEQFF; cdr3_nt: TGTGCCAGCAGTTGGGGTGGTGGGACTAGGAATGAGCAGTTCTTC
d_call: TRBD2; v_call: TRBV5-4; clone_size: NA; j_call: TRBJ2-7; cdr3_aa: CASSLGAGGYGEQYF; cdr3_nt: TGTGCCAGCAGCTTGGGAGCGGGGGGCTACGGCGAGCAGTACTTC
d_call: TRBD1; v_call: TRBV10-3; clone_size: NA; j_call: TRBJ2-7; cdr3_aa: CAISETGQLYEQYF; cdr3_nt: TGTGCCATCAGTGAAACGGGACAGTTATACGAGCAGTACTTC
d_call: TRBD1; v_call: TRBV30; clone_size: NA; j_call: TRBJ2-2; cdr3_aa: CAWSGTGETGELFF; cdr3_nt: TGTGCCTGGAGTGGGACAGGAGAAACCGGGGAGCTGTTTTTT
d_call: NA; v_call: TRBV21-1; clone_size: NA; j_call: TRBJ1-5; cdr3_aa: CASSNTHRETEGNQPQHF; cdr3_nt: TGTGCCAGCAGCAACACCCACCGGGAGACAGAAGGCAATCAGCCCCAGCATTTT
d_call: NA; v_call: TRBV5-8; clone_size: NA; j_call: TRBJ1-5; cdr3_aa: CASSPDIIANQPQHF; cdr3_nt: TGTGCCAGCAGTCCGGACATTATAGCAAATCAGCCCCAGCATTTT